This record concerns one TCR beta chain sequence. Its antigen is still unknown. The data were obtained in a study of STAT5B mutations in CD4+ large granular lymphocyte leukemia. Study conclusions and caveats: No patients shared main leukemic clonotypes, though roughly 25% appeared at low frequency elsewhere. TRBV06-family usage was enriched in top patient clones (8/27) versus controls (2/35). Without HLA matching, higher CD4+ than CD8+ T-LGLL clonality could reflect small sample size. CD4-sorted patient repertoires seemed more clonal than healthy CD4+ repertoires.

The V and J ends lost 4 bases and 3 bases, in that order; junction bases with no gene match: 5. The CDR3 extends over 15 amino acids. The germline V gene encodes CDR1 MNHEY and CDR2 SMNVEV (reference sequence). This table comes from immunoSEQ multiplex PCR, and its TCRdb copy is limited to in-frame clones, with some not included. Here the sample spans fewer than 50,000 clones, about four fifths being singletons. This TCR was recovered from a human donor in good health. The chain carries TRBV27 and TRBJ1-4; 7 bases fit TRBD1. The material sequenced was CD4+ T cells from blood buffy coats. The CDR3 region is CASSSLQGSNEKLFF. The CDR3, as DNA: TGTGCCAGCAGTTCCCTACAGGGGTCTAATGAAAAACTGTTTTTT. Supplemented by reference TRBV27 and TRBJ1-4, the full variable domain reads EAQVTQNPRYLITVTGKKLTVTCSQNMNHEYMSWYRQDPGLGLRQIYYSMNVEVTDKGDVPEGYKVSRKEKRNFPLILESPSPNQTSLYFCASSSLQGSNEKLFFGSGTQLSVL.